A selection of T cell receptor beta chains follows, all from one sample in a study of blood T cell repertoires in COVID-19. TCRdb keeps only in-frame clones here, not all; method: immunoSEQ multiplex PCR. The table shows approximately 200,000 clones, with about four fifths occurring only once. The sample was PBMCs or T cells enriched from blood (not recorded which). Source of these receptors: a woman aged 40 to 50 with acute COVID-19. CDR3s include the opening cysteine and the closing phenylalanine or tryptophan. D genes are given only for firm matches. The listing skips clone size in some rows; elsewhere it reads once, few, many or a size class.

cdr3_aa cdr3_nt d_call j_call cdr3_length v_call clone_size
CASRATGDYGYTF TGTGCCAGCAGAGCAACAGGGGACTATGGCTACACCTTC TRBD1 TRBJ1-2 13 TRBV12-3/TRBV12-4 .
CAINKGGGHHNEQFF TGTGCCATCAACAAGGGGGGGGGCCACCACAATGAGCAGTTCTTC . TRBJ2-1 15 TRBV10-3 .
CASIPLRGDLYNEQFF TGTGCCAGCATCCCACTACGGGGGGACCTCTACAATGAGCAGTTCTTC TRBD2 TRBJ2-1 16 TRBV11-2 .
CASSGDRFTGELFF TGTGCCAGCAGCGGGGACAGGTTCACCGGGGAGCTGTTTTTT TRBD1 TRBJ2-2 14 TRBV2 .
CASSLPGGVYTEAFF TGTGCCAGCAGCCTTCCCGGAGGCGTGTACACTGAAGCTTTCTTT . TRBJ1-1 15 TRBV14 few
CASSTGVDTEAFF TGTGCCAGCTCGACAGGGGTAGACACTGAAGCTTTCTTT TRBD1 TRBJ1-1 13 TRBV18 .
CASSPTDGGARGNEKLFF TGTGCCAGCAGCCCCACAGACGGGGGGGCGCGTGGTAATGAAAAACTGTTTTTT . TRBJ1-4 18 TRBV5-4 .
CASSLEGGTGNQPQHF TGTGCCAGCAGCCTAGAGGGAGGGACTGGCAATCAGCCCCAGCATTTT . TRBJ1-5 16 TRBV7-2 few
CASSQESGHGGEKLFF TGTGCCAGCAGCCAAGAATCGGGACATGGCGGTGAAAAACTGTTTTTT . TRBJ1-4 16 TRBV4-2 .
CASSHGGGRAGEQYF TGTGCCAGCAGCCACGGTGGCGGGAGGGCGGGAGAGCAGTACTTC TRBD2 TRBJ2-7 15 TRBV11-2 .
CASSSGTGSSGANVLTF TGTGCCAGTAGCTCCGGGACAGGGTCGTCTGGGGCCAACGTCCTGACTTTC TRBD1 TRBJ2-6 17 TRBV19 once
CASSVANAGELFF TGTGCCAGCAGCGTAGCTAACGCCGGGGAGCTGTTTTTT . TRBJ2-2 13 TRBV9 .
CASSLFWPGQPSYEQYF TGTGCCAGCAGCCTGTTCTGGCCGGGACAGCCCTCATACGAGCAGTACTTC TRBD1 TRBJ2-7 17 TRBV7-2 .
CASSHNREHYGYTF TGTGCCAGCAGCCACAACAGGGAACACTATGGCTACACCTTC . TRBJ1-2 14 TRBV5-4 .
CASNSGGPYNEQFF TGTGCCAGTAACTCGGGAGGGCCCTACAATGAGCAGTTCTTC TRBD2 TRBJ2-1 14 TRBV19 .
CASSPGLAGHPRDEQFF TGTGCCAGCAGCCCCGGTCTAGCGGGCCATCCTAGGGATGAGCAGTTCTTC TRBD2 TRBJ2-1 17 TRBV7-9 .
CASSHTGTGGVRTEAFF TGTGCCAGCAGCCACACCGGGACAGGGGGCGTAAGGACTGAAGCTTTCTTT TRBD1 TRBJ1-1 17 TRBV3-1/TRBV3-2 .
CASRVKWTSGNNEQFF TGTGCCAGTCGGGTAAAATGGACTAGCGGGAACAATGAGCAGTTCTTC TRBD2 TRBJ2-1 16 TRBV19 few
CASIGDRGSPLHF TGTGCCAGCATTGGGGACAGGGGATCACCCCTCCACTTT TRBD1 TRBJ1-6 13 TRBV6-5 once
CASSEQGNSPLHF TGTGCCAGCAGTGAACAGGGGAATTCACCCCTCCACTTT . TRBJ1-6 13 TRBV2 few
CATSRDRQGWGYTF TGTGCCACCAGCAGAGATCGACAGGGGTGGGGCTACACCTTC TRBD1 TRBJ1-2 14 TRBV15 .
CATFLTGTYEQYF TGTGCCACCTTCCTGACAGGGACCTACGAGCAGTACTTC TRBD1 TRBJ2-7 13 TRBV6-5 .
CASSQEASGNTIYF TGTGCCAGCAGCCAAGAGGCCTCCGGAAACACCATATATTTT . TRBJ1-3 14 TRBV3-1/TRBV3-2 .
CAISPRGGYEQYF TGTGCCATCAGTCCTCGGGGAGGGTACGAGCAGTACTTC TRBD2 TRBJ2-7 13 TRBV10-3 .
CASSLGGAKTGELFF TGTGCCAGCAGTTTGGGGGGGGCGAAAACCGGGGAGCTGTTTTTT . TRBJ2-2 15 TRBV27 .
CATSHSLSSSRIPDTQYF TGTGCCACCAGCCATAGCCTTAGTTCCTCGCGAATTCCAGATACGCAGTATTTT . TRBJ2-3 18 TRBV24-1 .
CASSYTWVTDNSPLHF TGTGCCAGCAGTTACACTTGGGTAACAGATAATTCACCCCTCCACTTT . TRBJ1-6 16 TRBV6-8 .
CAWSVGVDQETQYF TGTGCCTGGAGTGTAGGGGTGGACCAAGAGACCCAGTACTTC . TRBJ2-5 14 TRBV30 few
CASLRESTDTQYF TGTGCCAGCTTGCGAGAGAGCACAGATACGCAGTATTTT . TRBJ2-3 13 TRBV2 .
CASRHGTSGRIGELFF TGTGCCAGCAGACACGGTACTAGCGGGAGGATCGGGGAGCTGTTTTTT TRBD2 TRBJ2-2 16 TRBV3-1/TRBV3-2 .
CASSYVPLYGYTF TGTGCCAGCAGTTACGTCCCACTATATGGCTACACCTTC . TRBJ1-2 13 TRBV6-5 .
CASSVQGRKAFF TGTGCCAGCTCAGTACAGGGTAGAAAAGCTTTCTTT . TRBJ1-1 12 TRBV18 .
CASTPGGRRTGELFF TGTGCCAGCACCCCGGGTGGGAGGAGAACCGGGGAGCTGTTTTTT . TRBJ2-2 15 TRBV5-6 .